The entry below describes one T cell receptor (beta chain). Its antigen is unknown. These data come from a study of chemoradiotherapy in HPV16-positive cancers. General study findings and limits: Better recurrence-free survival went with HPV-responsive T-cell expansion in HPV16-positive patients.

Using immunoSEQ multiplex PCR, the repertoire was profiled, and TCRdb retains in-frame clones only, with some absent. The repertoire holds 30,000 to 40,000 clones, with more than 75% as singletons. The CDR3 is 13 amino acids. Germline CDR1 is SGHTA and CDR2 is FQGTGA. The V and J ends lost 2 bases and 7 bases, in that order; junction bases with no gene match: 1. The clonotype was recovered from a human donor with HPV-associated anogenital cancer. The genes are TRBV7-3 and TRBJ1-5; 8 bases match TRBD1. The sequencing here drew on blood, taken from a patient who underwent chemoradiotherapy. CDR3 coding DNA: TGTGCCAGCAGCTTAGACAGGGGCCAGCCCCAGCATTTT. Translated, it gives CASSLDRGQPQHF.